There are a few counts of the clone carrying this TCR beta chain. The antigen remains unidentified. This record belongs to a study of T cells in localized non-small cell lung cancer. The germline V gene encodes CDR1 SGHNT and CDR2 YENEEA. With 4 bases clipped from V and 10 bases from J, the junction kept 10 bases outside the gene matches. There are 14 residues in the CDR3. Findings and limits, study-wide: Increased T cell density in blood showed an association with longer overall survival. Turning up in adjacent lung were a median around 50 of the top 100 tumor clones. Adjacent uninvolved lung had the highest clonality, suggesting focused antigen responses.

Data came from immunoSEQ multiplex PCR; TCRdb stores just in-frame clones and leaves some out. The repertoire includes some 1,200 clones, about 32% of them detected once, and approximately 9.2% sits in the top ten. The chain uses TRBV11-3 and TRBJ2-1; TRBD1 aligns across 7 bases. Sample: normal lung tissue next to the tumor, taken before any cancer treatment. The source is a male donor aged 60 or over with stage I squamous cell lung carcinoma. CDR3 region: CASSSPRDRREQFF. DNA of the CDR3: TGTGCCAGCAGCTCCCCCCGGGACAGAAGGGAGCAGTTCTTC.